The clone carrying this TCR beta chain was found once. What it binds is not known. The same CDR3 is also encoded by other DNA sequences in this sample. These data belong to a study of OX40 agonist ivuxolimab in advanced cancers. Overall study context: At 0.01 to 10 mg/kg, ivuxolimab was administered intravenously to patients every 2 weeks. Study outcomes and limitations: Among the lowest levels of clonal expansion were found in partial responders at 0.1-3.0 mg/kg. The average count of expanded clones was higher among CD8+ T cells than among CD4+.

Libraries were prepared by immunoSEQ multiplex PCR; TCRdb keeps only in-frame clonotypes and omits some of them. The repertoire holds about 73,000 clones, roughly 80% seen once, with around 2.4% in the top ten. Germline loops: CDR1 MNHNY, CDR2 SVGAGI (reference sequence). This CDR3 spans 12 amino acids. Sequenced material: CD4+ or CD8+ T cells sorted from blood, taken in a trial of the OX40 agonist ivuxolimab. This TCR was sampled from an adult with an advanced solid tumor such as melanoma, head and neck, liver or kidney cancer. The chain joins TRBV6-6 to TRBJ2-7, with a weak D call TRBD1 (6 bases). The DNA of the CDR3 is TGTGCGAGCCGGGACATCTCCTACGAGCAGTACTTC. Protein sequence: CASRDISYEQYF.